This T cell receptor beta chain was recorded in a study of early T cells in non-severe SARS-CoV-2 infection. On the study more broadly: Sequencing of bulk RNA from unsorted whole blood was done, without chain pairing.

A few counts support this clonotype. V gave up 0 bases and J gave up 2 bases, with 11 bases separating them. The length of the CDR3 is 16 residues. Germline V gene sequence: CDR1 MNHEY, CDR2 SVGAGI. Each single cDNA molecule received a unique molecular identifier. TCRdb re-called the 5' RACE reads with MiXCR, one entry per CDR3 protein. The sample shows 70,000 to 85,000 distinct CDR3 sequences, 12% of them seen only once. The chain has TRBV6-5 and TRBJ1-3, with D uncertain. Sequenced input: whole blood. The clonotype was recovered from an adult who was a healthcare worker with PCR-confirmed SARS-CoV-2 infection or an uninfected control (not recorded which). CDR3 sequence: CASSYSSAGTGNTIYF. The CDR3 DNA reads TGTGCCAGCAGTTACTCGTCTGCCGGGACTGGAAACACCATATATTTT.